There are a few counts of the clone carrying this TCR beta chain. Its antigen is currently unknown. The data originate from a study of post-analysis software for immune sequencing data. Unique molecular identifiers were built into the TCR beta cDNA libraries. TCRdb re-called the PCR reads through MiXCR, storing one row per CDR3 protein. The sample contains about 800,000 distinct CDR3 sequences, just under 30% of which appear only once. Findings and caveats of the study: A few TRBV segments appeared more often in patients than in controls, and TRBV5-6, TRBV5-1 and TRBV20-1 were among these.

CDR1 and CDR2 (germline): SGHAT, FQNNGV. The CDR3 consists of 17 residues. Trimming left V 3 bases short and J 2 bases short, with 16 bases between. The sequence was obtained from a girl aged 5-17 years with multiple sclerosis. The sample consisted of blood. The genes are TRBV11-2 and TRBJ1-4; D gene unclear. In DNA, the CDR3 is TGTGCCAGCAGCTTCCCGATGGCTTTGGTGACTAATGAAAAACTGTTTTTT. Translated, it gives CASSFPMALVTNEKLFF.